Listed here are 28 T cell receptor beta chains from one sample, sequenced in a study of blood T cell repertoires in COVID-19. Repertoires were generated with immunoSEQ multiplex PCR, while TCRdb's copy carries only in-frame clones and drops some. The sample records 200,000 to 250,000 clones, 75% to 90% being singletons. The sample consisted of PBMCs or T cells enriched from blood (not recorded which). Source of these receptors: a man aged 30-40 years who had recovered from COVID-19.

The chain recombines TRBV2 with TRBJ2-1; 9 bases map to TRBD2. This CDR3 contains 15 residues. Germline lookup yields CDR1 SNHLY and CDR2 FYNNEI. V trimming: 4 bases; J trimming: 7 bases; junction bases outside the gene matches: 8. The CDR3 loop reads CASSGQRGVLNEQFF. CDR3 nucleotides: TGTGCCAGCAGTGGTCAGCGGGGGGTCTTAAATGAGCAGTTCTTC.

The V and J genes are TRBV29-1 and TRBJ1-1, with D possibly being TRBD1 (5 bases). This CDR3 has 13 amino acids. The V and J ends lost 2 bases and 5 bases respectively, with 12 bases between them. From germline, CDR1 is SQVTM and CDR2 ANQGSEA. The CDR3 DNA reads TGCAGCGTTGAACAGGGCGGCGGTACTGAAGCTTTCTTT. It encodes CSVEQGGGTEAFF.

The J gene is TRBJ1-5, the V gene TRBV6-2 or TRBV6-3, with a tentative D call TRBD1 (5 bases). The CDR3 length is 17 residues. Germline CDR1 is MNHEY and CDR2 is SVGEGT. V lost 0 bases, J lost 1 base, and 13 bases lay in between. The DNA of the CDR3 is TGTGCCAGCAGTTACTCCAACAGGTTTGGCAGCAATCAGCCCCAGCATTTT. Encoded protein: CASSYSNRFGSNQPQHF.

V and J are TRBV2 and TRBJ1-2; a weak D match, TRBD1 (5 bases). The V end was cut by 4 bases, the J end by 6 bases, with 9 bases between. The germline V gene has CDR1 SNHLY and CDR2 FYNNEI. This CDR3 is built from 12 residues. The CDR3 DNA reads TGTGCCAGCAGTGGCAGGGAGGATGGCTACACCTTC. It is translated as CASSGREDGYTF.

This clone was seen more than once but under ten times. Other nucleotide sequences in the sample specify the same CDR3. This chain joins TRBV3-1 (or the pseudogene TRBV3-2) and TRBJ1-1; D gene unclear. The germline V gene encodes CDR1 LGHDT and CDR2 YNNKEL (reference sequence). The CDR3 is made up of 14 amino acids. V gave up 1 base and J gave up 1 base, with 7 bases separating them. The CDR3 sequence: CASSQVGGNTEAFF. Here the CDR3 DNA reads TGTGCCAGCAGCCAAGTCGGCGGGAACACTGAAGCTTTCTTT.

DNA for the CDR3: TGTGCCAGTTCGTCAAACCCAGGGGGCGTGGGCGGGGAGCTGTTTTTT. This encodes CASSSNPGGVGGELFF. V is TRBV19 and J is TRBJ2-2; the match to TRBD1 covers 8 bases. V gave up 8 bases and J gave up 7 bases; unmatched junction bases: 15. The CDR3 totals 16 residues. Germline values: CDR1 LNHDA, CDR2 SQIVND (reference sequence). The full variable domain, completed using reference TRBV19 and TRBJ2-2, is DGGITQSPKYLFRKEGQNVTLSCEQNLNHDAMYWYRQDPGQGLRLIYYSQIVNDFQKGDIAEGYSVSREKKESFPLTVTSAQKNPTAFYLCASSSNPGGVGGELFFGEGSRLTVL.

The chain couples TRBV4-3 to TRBJ2-2, with D possibly matching TRBD1 (6 bases). V lost 3 bases and J lost 3, with 23 bases in between. The CDR3 sequence is 19 residues long. In germline, CDR1 is LGHNA, CDR2 YSLEER. CDR3: CASSHLGDDRDKHTGELFF. The CDR3 coding sequence is TGCGCCAGCAGCCACTTGGGCGACGATCGGGACAAGCACACCGGGGAGCTGTTTTTT.

The chain employs TRBV15 and TRBJ1-2, with 8 bases lining up with TRBD1. This CDR3 spans 15 amino acids. Trimming cost V 3 bases and J 5 bases; bases outside gene matches: 8. The V gene's germline CDR1 is LNHNV and CDR2 YYDKDF (reference sequence). CDR3 sequence: CATSSQGARGYGYTF. The CDR3 nucleotides read TGTGCCACCAGCAGCCAGGGGGCGCGGGGGTATGGCTACACCTTC.

This chain uses TRBV14 with TRBJ2-6, with D tentatively TRBD1 (7 bases). Trimming took off 5 bases at V and 3 bases at J, with 17 bases between the two ends. The CDR3 has 17 residues. From germline, CDR1 is SGHDN and CDR2 FVKESK. CDR3 in amino acids: CASSARQGGDGANVLTF. The CDR3 DNA reads as TGTGCCAGCAGCGCTCGACAGGGAGGTGATGGGGCCAACGTCCTGACTTTC.

V usage is TRBV9 and J usage is TRBJ2-2, with D perhaps matching TRBD2 (5 bases). The V end was cut by 6 bases, the J end by 5 bases, with 11 bases between. The CDR3 covers 13 residues. Germline V CDR1 and CDR2: SGDLS, YYNGEE. The CDR3, as DNA: TGTGCCAGCACTGCTAGCAGGACCGGGGAGCTGTTTTTT. It translates to CASTASRTGELFF.

The chain employs TRBV29-1 and TRBJ1-4, with 8 positions matching TRBD1. Trimming took 5 bases from V and 8 from J; bases not matched to a gene: 13. This CDR3 spans 15 amino acids. Germline values: CDR1 SQVTM, CDR2 ANQGSEA. CDR3 sequence reads: CSVPGGMEGGEKLFF. The CDR3 bases are TGCAGCGTTCCAGGGGGCATGGAAGGAGGGGAAAAACTGTTTTTT.

The sample holds one count of this clone. The rearrangement uses TRBV27 and TRBJ2-1; TRBD2 matches 7 bases. CDR1 MNHEY and CDR2 SMNVEV come from the germline V gene (reference sequence). The CDR3 spans 16 residues. The J segment lost 7 bases and the V segment lost 2 bases, leaving 11 bases of the junction unmatched. CDR3 coding DNA: TGTGCCAGCAGTTTAAAGGGTAGCGGGTTAATAAATGAGCAGTTCTTC. Amino acid sequence: CASSLKGSGLINEQFF.

The rearrangement uses TRBV14 and TRBJ1-3; maybe TRBD1 (6 bases). The length of the CDR3 is 15 residues. Trimming shortened V by 4 bases and J by 4 bases, and 14 bases separated the two germline ends. The V gene's germline CDR1 is SGHDN and CDR2 FVKESK. CDR3 residues: CASSPPTGYGNTIYF. In DNA, the CDR3 is TGTGCCAGCAGCCCCCCCACAGGGTACGGAAACACCATATATTTT.

The chain has TRBV29-1 and TRBJ1-1; D gene unclear. The CDR3 spans 10 residues. V was clipped by 5 bases and J by 7 bases, with 8 bases between them. Germline V gives CDR1 SQVTM, CDR2 ANQGSEA. In DNA, the CDR3 is TGCAGCGTTCGAGTGATTGAAGCTTTCTTT. Residues: CSVRVIEAFF.

This clone appeared a single time. The CDR3 bases are TGTGCCAGTAGCTCCCGCCCTGACAGCTACAATGAAAAACTGTTTTTT. Translating gives CASSSRPDSYNEKLFF. The genes are TRBV19 and TRBJ1-4; D is possibly TRBD1 (5 bases). The V end lost 6 bases, the J end lost 5 bases, and 19 bases lay between the germline ends. The CDR3 sequence is 16 residues long. Looked up from germline, CDR1 is LNHDA and CDR2 is SQIVND (reference sequence). Full variable domain (remainder filled in from reference TRBV19 and TRBJ1-4): DGGITQSPKYLFRKEGQNVTLSCEQNLNHDAMYWYRQDPGQGLRLIYYSQIVNDFQKGDIAEGYSVSREKKESFPLTVTSAQKNPTAFYLCASSSRPDSYNEKLFFGSGTQLSVL.

The genes are TRBV7-9 and TRBJ2-1; the match to TRBD2 covers 7 bases. V lost 5 bases and J lost 8; bases outside the gene matches: 9. The CDR3 is 14 residues long. Germline values: CDR1 SEHNR, CDR2 FQNEAQ (reference sequence). The CDR3, as DNA: TGTGCCAGCAGCCTCACGCGGGAGATGGATGAGCAGTTCTTC. Protein product: CASSLTREMDEQFF.

This clone was picked up a small number of times. The chain joins TRBV5-4 to TRBJ2-5; 11 positions match TRBD2. The CDR3 length is 16 residues. V lost 0 bases and J lost 1; bases outside the gene matches: 2. Germline V gene sequence: CDR1 SGHNT, CDR2 YYREEE (reference sequence). Here the CDR3 DNA reads TGTGCCAGCAGCTTGGGGCTAGCGGGGGGCCAAGAGACCCAGTACTTC. Translating it yields CASSLGLAGGQETQYF.

J is TRBJ1-2 and V is TRBV4-2, with D maybe TRBD1 (6 bases). Trimming cost V 4 bases and J 0 bases, with 18 bases left between them. Germline V gives CDR1 LGHNA, CDR2 YNFKEQ. The CDR3 has 17 residues. CDR3 in DNA: TGTGCCAGCAGCCTCTTTGGACAGCTCTCCTCTAACTATGGCTACACCTTC. This gives the protein CASSLFGQLSSNYGYTF.

There are a few counts of this clone. The CDR3 loop is CASSLTAGAIPLAPDTQYF. In DNA form, the CDR3 reads TGTGCCAGCAGTTTAACGGCGGGAGCGATCCCCTTGGCCCCAGATACGCAGTATTTT. The chain is built from TRBV28 and TRBJ2-3; 7 bases fit TRBD2. Germline CDR1 reads MDHEN; CDR2 reads SYDVKM. The CDR3 sequence is 19 residues long. Unmatched junction bases numbered 18, after V lost 2 bases and J lost 4 bases.

The rearrangement links TRBV19 to TRBJ1-5, with D perhaps TRBD1 (5 bases). Deletions cut 3 bases from V and 3 bases from J, with 12 bases between. Germline assignment: CDR1 LNHDA and CDR2 SQIVND (reference sequence). This CDR3 spans 15 amino acids. The CDR3, as DNA: TGTGCCAGTAGTATCTCGACAGTCTTCAATCAGCCCCAGCATTTT. Translating it yields CASSISTVFNQPQHF.

This clone was seen a few times. The J gene is TRBJ2-1, the V gene TRBV19, with TRBD1 as a possible D gene (6 bases). The CDR3 is 12 amino acids. V dropped 5 bases and J dropped 7 bases, with 9 bases sitting between them. Germline loops: CDR1 LNHDA, CDR2 SQIVND (reference sequence). The CDR3 region is CASSQTGNEQFF. The DNA of the CDR3 is TGTGCCAGTAGTCAAACAGGGAATGAGCAGTTCTTC.

This chain connects TRBV2 to TRBJ1-1, with D perhaps TRBD1 (6 bases). Germline loops: CDR1 SNHLY, CDR2 FYNNEI. V lost 11 bases, J lost 0 bases, and 13 bases lay in between. The CDR3 has 13 amino acids. The CDR3 is CADSGTMNTEAFF. CDR3 DNA: TGTGCCGATTCCGGGACAATGAACACTGAAGCTTTCTTT.

This clone was found once. The J gene is TRBJ1-2, the V gene TRBV7-8; 8 bases are shared with TRBD1. This CDR3 spans 14 amino acids. Losses at the gene ends were 0 bases for V and 5 bases for J; bases not matched to a gene: 2. Germline CDR1 is SGHVS and CDR2 is FQNEAQ. The CDR3 DNA reads as TGTGCCAGCAGCTTAGCAACAGGGGGGTATGGCTACACCTTC. Translation: CASSLATGGYGYTF.

The V and J genes are TRBV2 and TRBJ2-5; 8 bases line up with TRBD1. J gave up 5 bases and V 6 bases, and 8 bases lay outside the gene matches. Germline lookup yields CDR1 SNHLY and CDR2 FYNNEI. The CDR3 length is 14 residues. CDR3 region: CASRLNRGRETQYF. In nucleotides, the CDR3 is TGTGCCAGCAGACTCAACAGGGGGAGGGAGACCCAGTACTTC.

The chain is built from TRBV10-1 and TRBJ2-7, with D possibly being TRBD1 (7 bases). Germline V gives CDR1 WNHNN, CDR2 SYGVQD (reference sequence). The CDR3 is 14 residues long. V was shortened by 8 bases and J by 5 bases, with 19 bases between the two germline ends. The CDR3 reads CASSAGNRGHEQYF. In DNA, the CDR3 is TGCGCCAGCTCCGCGGGGAACAGGGGCCACGAGCAGTACTTC.

This clone appeared a single time. The junction does not match germline at one end; this may be a read error. The gene calls are TRBV7-7 and TRBJ2-1; D perhaps matches TRBD2 (6 bases). The CDR3 runs 15 residues. Per germline, CDR1 SSHAT and CDR2 FNYEAQ (reference sequence). The CDR3 bases are TGTGCTAGCAGCCCCTCGACTAGACCCTACAATGAGCAGTTCTTC. The encoded protein is CASSPSTRPYNEQFF.

The chain carries TRBV2 and TRBJ2-1; tentatively, D is TRBD1 (5 bases). The CDR3 spans 13 residues. Germline assignment: CDR1 SNHLY and CDR2 FYNNEI. V was trimmed by 8 bases and J by 0 bases, leaving 8 bases between them. CDR3 residues: CASSQDSYNEQFF. The CDR3, as DNA: TGTGCCAGCTCACAGGACTCCTACAATGAGCAGTTCTTC.

This clone was counted once. The J gene is TRBJ2-3, the V gene TRBV28, with D maybe TRBD1 (5 bases). Germline V gene lookup returns CDR1 MDHEN and CDR2 SYDVKM. Between the trimmed V and J ends, which lost 6 bases and 0 bases, there was a span of 13 bases. The CDR3 runs 15 residues. In DNA form, the CDR3 reads TGTGCCAGCAGCGTGGGGCCACTGAGCACAGATACGCAGTATTTT. It codes for CASSVGPLSTDTQYF.